The clone carrying this T cell receptor beta chain was detected only a few times. Its antigen is undetermined. This entry belongs to a study of response to subunit inactivated influenza vaccine. TCRdb re-called the RT-PCR reads with MiXCR, one entry per CDR3 protein. The sample holds 800,000 or so distinct CDR3 sequences, approximately 22% seen once. Overall study findings and caveats: The authors put forward the suggestion that each seasonal influenza vaccination may bring in only a limited number of new T cells.

This clonotype was sampled from a man aged 45-65 years who received an inactivated influenza vaccine. Sequences were derived from PBMCs from blood, sampled roughly 5 days after vaccination.

CDR3 nucleotides: TGTGCCAGCAGCTCAACAGGGTTTGCCACCGGGGAGCTGTTTTTT. Translating it yields CASSSTGFATGELFF. The genes are TRBV13 and TRBJ2-2; a weak D match, TRBD1 (6 bases). The germline CDR1 and CDR2 sequences are PRHDT and FYEKMQ (reference sequence). There are 15 residues in the CDR3. V lost 4 bases and J lost 4, with 13 bases in between.